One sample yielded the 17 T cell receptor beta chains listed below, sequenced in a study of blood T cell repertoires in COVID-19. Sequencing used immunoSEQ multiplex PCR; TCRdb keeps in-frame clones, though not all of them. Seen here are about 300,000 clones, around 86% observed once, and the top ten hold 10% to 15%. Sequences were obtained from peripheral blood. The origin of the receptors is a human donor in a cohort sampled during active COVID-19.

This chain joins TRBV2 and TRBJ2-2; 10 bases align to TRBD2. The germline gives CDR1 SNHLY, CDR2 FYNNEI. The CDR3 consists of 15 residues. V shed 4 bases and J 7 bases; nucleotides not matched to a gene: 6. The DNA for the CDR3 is TGTGCCAGCAGTGCTAGCGGGAGTGGGATCGGGGAGCTGTTTTTT. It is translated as CASSASGSGIGELFF. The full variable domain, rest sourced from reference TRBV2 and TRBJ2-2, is EPEVTQTPSHQVTQMGQEVILRCVPISNHLYFYWYRQILGQKVEFLVSFYNNEISEKSEIFDDQFSVERPDGSNFTLKIRSTKLEDSAMYFCASSASGSGIGELFFGEGSRLTVL.

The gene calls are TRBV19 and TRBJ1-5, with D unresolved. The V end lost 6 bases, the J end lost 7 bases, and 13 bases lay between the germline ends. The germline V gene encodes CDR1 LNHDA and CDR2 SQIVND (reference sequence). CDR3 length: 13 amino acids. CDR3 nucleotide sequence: TGTGCCAGTAGCCTTGATAAGAGGCAGCCCCAGCATTTT. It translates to CASSLDKRQPQHF.

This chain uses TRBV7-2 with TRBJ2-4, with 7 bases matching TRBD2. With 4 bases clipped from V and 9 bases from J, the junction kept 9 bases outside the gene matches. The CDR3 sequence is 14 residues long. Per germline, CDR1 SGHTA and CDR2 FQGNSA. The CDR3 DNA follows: TGTGCCAGCAGCTCCGGACTAGTAACGGGCATTCAGTACTTC. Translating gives CASSSGLVTGIQYF.

CDR3 loop: CASSPPGIKGNEQFF. CDR3 coding DNA: TGTGCCAGTAGTCCTCCAGGGATTAAGGGCAATGAGCAGTTCTTC. V and J are TRBV19 and TRBJ2-1; tentative D call: TRBD1 (5 bases). The CDR3 has 15 residues. The V gene's germline CDR1 is LNHDA and CDR2 SQIVND (reference sequence). V was pared by 5 bases and J by 6 bases, with 17 bases between. Supplemented by reference TRBV19 and TRBJ2-1, the full variable domain reads DGGITQSPKYLFRKEGQNVTLSCEQNLNHDAMYWYRQDPGQGLRLIYYSQIVNDFQKGDIAEGYSVSREKKESFPLTVTSAQKNPTAFYLCASSPPGIKGNEQFFGPGTRLTVL.

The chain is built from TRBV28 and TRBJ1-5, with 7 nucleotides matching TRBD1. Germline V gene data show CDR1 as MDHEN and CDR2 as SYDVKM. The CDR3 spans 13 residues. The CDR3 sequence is CASETGINQPQHF. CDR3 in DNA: TGTGCAAGTGAGACAGGGATCAATCAGCCCCAGCATTTT.

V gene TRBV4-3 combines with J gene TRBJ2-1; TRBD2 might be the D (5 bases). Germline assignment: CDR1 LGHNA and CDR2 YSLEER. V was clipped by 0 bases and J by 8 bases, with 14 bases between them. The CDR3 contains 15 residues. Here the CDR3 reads CASSQDWIARDEQFF. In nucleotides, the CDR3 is TGCGCCAGCAGCCAAGATTGGATAGCGCGCGATGAGCAGTTCTTC.

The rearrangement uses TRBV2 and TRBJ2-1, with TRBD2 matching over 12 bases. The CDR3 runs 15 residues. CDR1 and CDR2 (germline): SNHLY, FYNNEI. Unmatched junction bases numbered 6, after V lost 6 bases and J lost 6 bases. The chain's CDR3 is CASRGASGRVNEQFF. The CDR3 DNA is TGTGCCAGCAGGGGGGCTAGCGGGAGGGTCAATGAGCAGTTCTTC.

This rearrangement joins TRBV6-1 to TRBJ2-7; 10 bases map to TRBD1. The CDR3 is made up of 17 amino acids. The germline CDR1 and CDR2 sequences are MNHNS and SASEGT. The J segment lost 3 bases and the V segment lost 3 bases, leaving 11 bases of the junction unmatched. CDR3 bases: TGTGCCAGCAGTGAGGGGTCTCCGGGACAGGGGCTCTACGAGCAGTACTTC. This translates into CASSEGSPGQGLYEQYF.

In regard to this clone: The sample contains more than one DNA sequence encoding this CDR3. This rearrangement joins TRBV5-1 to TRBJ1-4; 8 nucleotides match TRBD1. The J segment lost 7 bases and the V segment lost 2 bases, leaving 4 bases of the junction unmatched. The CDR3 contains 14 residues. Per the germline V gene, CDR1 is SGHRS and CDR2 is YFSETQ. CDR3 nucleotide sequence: TGCGCCAGCAGCTTAGGACAGGGAGGTGAAAAACTGTTTTTT. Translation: CASSLGQGGEKLFF.

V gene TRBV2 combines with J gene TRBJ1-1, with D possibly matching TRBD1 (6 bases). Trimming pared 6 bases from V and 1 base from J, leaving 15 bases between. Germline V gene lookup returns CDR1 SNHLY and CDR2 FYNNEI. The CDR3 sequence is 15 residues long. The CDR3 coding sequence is TGTGCCAGCAGGCGACGGGACACCTCGAACACTGAAGCTTTCTTT. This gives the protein CASRRRDTSNTEAFF.

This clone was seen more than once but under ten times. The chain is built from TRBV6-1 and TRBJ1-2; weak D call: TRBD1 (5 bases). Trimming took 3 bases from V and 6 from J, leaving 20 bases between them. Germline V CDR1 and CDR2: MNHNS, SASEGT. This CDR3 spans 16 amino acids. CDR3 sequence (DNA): TGTGCCAGCAGTGATCCTCCGGGCGGGGGAGAGGATGGCTACACCTTC. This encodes CASSDPPGGGEDGYTF.

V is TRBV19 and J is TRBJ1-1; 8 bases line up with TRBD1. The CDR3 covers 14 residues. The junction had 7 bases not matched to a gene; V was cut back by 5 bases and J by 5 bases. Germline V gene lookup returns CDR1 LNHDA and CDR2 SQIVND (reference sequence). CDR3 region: CASSLTGVVTEAFF. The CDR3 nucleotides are TGTGCCAGTAGTTTGACAGGGGTTGTAACTGAAGCTTTCTTT.

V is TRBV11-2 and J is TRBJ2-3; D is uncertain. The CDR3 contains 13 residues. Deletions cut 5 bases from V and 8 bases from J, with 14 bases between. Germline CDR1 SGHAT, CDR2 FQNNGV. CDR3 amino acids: CASSPQSGVTQYF. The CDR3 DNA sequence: TGTGCCAGCAGCCCGCAATCCGGTGTTACGCAGTATTTT.

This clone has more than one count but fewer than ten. The chain's CDR3 is CASSSLGTTSPLHF. CDR3 coding DNA: TGTGCCAGCAGCTCGCTAGGGACTACTTCACCCCTCCACTTT. V and J are TRBV5-8 and TRBJ1-6; tentative D call: TRBD1 (5 bases). Trimming removed 3 bases from V and 9 bases from J, with 13 bases in between. CDR3 size: 14 residues. From germline, CDR1 is SGHTS and CDR2 YDEGEE.

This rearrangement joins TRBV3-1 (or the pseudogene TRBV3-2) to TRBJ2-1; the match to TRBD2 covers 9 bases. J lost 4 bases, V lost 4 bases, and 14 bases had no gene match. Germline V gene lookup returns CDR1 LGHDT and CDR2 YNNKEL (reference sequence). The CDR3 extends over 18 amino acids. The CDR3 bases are TGTGCCAGCAGCCTCTCCAATAGCGGGAGAATGGGGTACAATGAGCAGTTCTTC. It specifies CASSLSNSGRMGYNEQFF.

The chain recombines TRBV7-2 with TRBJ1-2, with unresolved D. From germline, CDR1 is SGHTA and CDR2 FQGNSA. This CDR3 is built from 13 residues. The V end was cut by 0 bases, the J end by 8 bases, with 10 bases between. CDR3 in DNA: TGTGCCAGCAGCTTAGCACGGGATGGAGGCTACACCTTC. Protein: CASSLARDGGYTF.

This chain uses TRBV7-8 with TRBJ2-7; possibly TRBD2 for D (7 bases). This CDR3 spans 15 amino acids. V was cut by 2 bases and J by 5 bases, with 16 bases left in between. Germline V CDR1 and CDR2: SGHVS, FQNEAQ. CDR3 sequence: CASSLPGGSKDEQYF. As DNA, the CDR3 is TGTGCCAGCAGCTTACCGGGGGGCAGTAAAGACGAGCAGTACTTC.